This T cell receptor beta chain was documented in a study of blood T cell repertoires in COVID-19 (dated by TCRdb to the early 2020s). The study in broad terms: Samples covering the acute and convalescent phases of COVID-19 were provided by collaborators in the United States, Italy and Spain. The prospective study material was composed of cDNA or gDNA derived from T cells, B-cell-depleted T cells, or PBMCs. The dataset comprised deeply sampled blood TCRbeta repertoires from subjects exposed to, actively infected with, or recovered from COVID-19. The repertoires were made available in a free public database intended to serve as a resource for research on the immune response to SARS-CoV-2. Samples were obtained from the ongoing ImmuneRACE study (first 160 participants) and from over 1,000 subjects provided by 6 global collaborators. A de-identified subject ID, COVID-19 status, age in years and sex were almost always included in the sample metadata. Where available, HLA class I and class II types were obtained from metadata supplied by the sample provider rather than from assay-based typing.

The immunoSEQ Assay, a bias-controlled multiplex PCR, was used to amplify TCRbeta CDR3 regions from genomic DNA. In the source study's methods: The number of nucleated cells in each sample was estimated by amplification of reference gene primers within the assay. To quantify the absolute abundance of each unique TCRbeta CDR3 rearrangement, sequence reads were collapsed and filtered. For each sample, productive Simpson clonality was calculated as the square root of Simpson's diversity index over productive rearrangements. The immuneACCESS repertoire file appears here via TCRdb, limited to in-frame rearrangements. These files lack a portion of the clones; in checked studies, under half of the deficit traces to unresolved V genes, and the cause of the others is not known. Clone size and the V and J calls come from that table; the DNA yielded D and trimming. The sample table lists fewer than 300,000 clones, about four fifths of them with a count of one. The ten largest clones represent roughly 1.5% of the sample.

One collaborating source in Seattle enrolled patients during active infection and followed them longitudinally through the course of disease. The collaborating institutions used their own protocols to collect whole blood in K2EDTA tubes. For TCRbeta analysis, collaborators shipped samples in one of three forms: frozen whole blood, isolated PBMCs, or DNA extracted from either of those sample types. Paper-wide results and their limitations: Clinical and demographic metadata were provided uncurated, with the amount varying by source and participant.

The germline V gene (reference sequence) supplies CDR1 MNHEY and CDR2 SMNVEV. From the cysteine through the phenylalanine, the CDR3 covers 14 amino acids. Only the CDR3 part of the read is kept: 42 bases, read in frame from the first base. V loses 9 bases of germline sequence and J loses 3 bases, and the interval between the two ends is 15 bases. This clone has only one observation. Its specific antigen is unknown. Base qualities are missing; no much larger clone stands one base away. Sequences were obtained from peripheral blood. The sequence derives from a human donor with COVID-19, enrolled during active disease. The donor label of this sample is uncertain. The chain is assembled from TRBV27 and TRBJ1-5, and the D gene may be TRBD1, 5 bases matching. The base sequence is TGTGCCAGTAAGAGAGACAGTTTCAATCAGCCCCAGCATTTT. This encodes CASKRDSFNQPQHF.